This T cell receptor beta chain was documented in a study of blood T cells in healthy people across ages. General observations from the study: Older individuals had lower TCR beta diversity per million T cells (the decline was roughly linear).

Then a second PCR, running roughly 7 to 11 cycles, was carried out with a sample-barcoded 5' primer and a J-beta primer mix. TCRdb redid the calling of the 5' RACE reads with MiXCR, one entry per CDR3 protein. The data contain approximately 800,000 distinct CDR3 sequences, under 40% of them singletons. Notes on this clonotype: The antigen remains undetermined.

The source material was blood. The sequence came from a man aged 18 to 30 in good health.

CDR3 region: CSAREAGVGETQYF. The CDR3 DNA sequence: TGCAGTGCCCGTGAAGCGGGGGTGGGAGAGACCCAGTACTTC. The chain couples TRBV20-1 to TRBJ2-5, with TRBD2 identical over 8 bases. The V gene end was trimmed by 6 bases and the J gene end by 4 bases; junction bases not matched to a gene: 10. The CDR3 is 14 amino acids. Germline V gene data show CDR1 as DFQATT and CDR2 as SNEGSKA (reference sequence).